Sequencing of this T cell receptor (beta chain) was carried out in a study of CD8+ T cells in alopecia areata. After pooling, cutaneous lymph node cells were sorted with CD4, CD8alpha, NKG2D, NKG2ACE and other markers. Study outcomes and limitations: Lesional scalp displayed greater clonality than normal scalp, most notably in alopecia totalis/universalis.

Concerning this clone itself: Its antigen remains unidentified. Gene names and germline match the mouse. The DNA ends 4 residues before the CDR3 does, and the rest of the CDR3 is filled in from the germline J gene.

CDR3 length equals 13 residues. Germline V gene data show CDR1 as GKSSPN and CDR2 as SITVG. Isolated RNA was reverse transcribed into cDNA used as the sequencing template. The protocol was immunoSEQ multiplex PCR, while the TCRdb copy is restricted to in-frame clones and leaves out a portion. The sample includes 270,000 or so clones, none of them occurring once. This receptor was taken from a C3H/HeJ mouse with alopecia areata. This mouse strain has H2-k as its MHC haplotype. The genes are TRBV31 and TRBJ2-7; TRBD2 agrees at 12 bases. Sequencing input: CD4+ T cells sorted from a lymph node. The part of the CDR3 DNA that was read is TGTGCCTGGAGGCGGACTGGGGGGGAT. It yields the protein CAWRRTGGD. The complete CDR3 protein is CAWRRTGGDEQYF.